Shown below are 13 T cell receptor beta chains from a single sample sequenced in a study of T cell repertoires in cytomegalovirus infection. Via MiXCR, TCRdb re-called the reads, giving one row per CDR3 protein. The table records 450,000 to 600,000 distinct CDR3 sequences, 30% to 40% of them present only once. Their antigens are not known. This material consisted of cultured PBMCs, taken from culture after CMV antigen stimulation. The receptors come from a human donor in good health (CMV status not recorded). Some clones in this sample may be carry-over from other donors' samples.

The genes are TRBV10-2 and TRBJ2-7; 9 nucleotides agree with TRBD2. The germline V gene has CDR1 WSHSY and CDR2 SAAADI. CDR3 length equals 14 residues. Unmatched junction bases numbered 2, after V lost 3 bases and J lost 2 bases. Here the CDR3 reads CASSDRLAAYEQYV. For the CDR3, the DNA is TGCGCCAGCAGTGACAGACTAGCGGCCTACGAGCAGTACGTC.

This chain uses TRBV7-9 with TRBJ2-7; D gene ambiguous. V lost 0 bases and J 9 bases, leaving 15 bases between the germline ends. Germline CDR1 is SEHNR and CDR2 is FQNEAQ (reference sequence). There are 14 residues in the CDR3. CDR3 nucleotides: TGTGCCAGCAGCTTAGCGGGTTTGGCCTCCGGGCAGTACTTC. It yields the protein CASSLAGLASGQYF.

This clonotype was counted only a few times. V gene TRBV6-1 combines with J gene TRBJ2-1; D unclear. Trimming removed 7 bases at V and 1 base at J, with 5 bases between. The CDR3 is 12 residues long. Germline V gene data show CDR1 as MNHNS and CDR2 as SASEGT. The CDR3 DNA sequence: TGTGCCAGCACAACTTCCTACAATGAGCAGTTCTTC. Translated, it gives CASTTSYNEQFF.

The genes are TRBV11-2 and TRBJ1-6; D not certain. Trimming took off 1 base at V and 17 bases at J, with 12 bases between the two ends. The CDR3 consists of 12 residues. CDR1 is SGHAT and CDR2 is FQNNGV in the germline V gene. CDR3: CASSLVARAVHF. The CDR3 nucleotides read TGTGCCAGCAGCTTAGTAGCCCGGGCGGTCCACTTT.

The chain is built from TRBV6-5 and TRBJ1-4; the D is unclear. This CDR3 contains 16 residues. The germline V gene encodes CDR1 MNHEY and CDR2 SVGAGI. Trimming took 4 bases from V and 0 from J, leaving 12 bases between them. The CDR3 DNA sequence: TGTGCCAGCAGTTTAGGACTGAATCCAACTAATGAAAAACTGTTTTTT. Protein product: CASSLGLNPTNEKLFF.

The J gene is TRBJ2-7, the V gene TRBV28; D unclear. Trimming left V 2 bases short and J 6 bases short, with 14 bases between. The germline V gene encodes CDR1 MDHEN and CDR2 SYDVKM. The CDR3 is 14 residues long. The CDR3 loop reads CASSLGLPGREQYF. The CDR3 nucleotides are TGTGCCAGCAGTTTAGGGCTCCCCGGTCGCGAGCAGTACTTC.

This chain links TRBV5-4 with TRBJ2-6, with 10 bases matching TRBD1. The CDR3 is 17 residues long. V trimming: 0 bases; J trimming: 2 bases; junction bases outside the gene matches: 2. The germline CDR1 and CDR2 sequences are SGHNT and YYREEE (reference sequence). The CDR3 DNA follows: TGTGCCAGCAGCTTGGGACAGGGGGCTCCTGGGGCCAACGTCCTGACTTTC. The encoded protein is CASSLGQGAPGANVLTF.

The chain employs TRBV6-1 and TRBJ2-7, with a possible D match to TRBD1 (5 bases). V was cut by 5 bases and J by 2 bases, with 13 bases left in between. The germline V gene has CDR1 MNHNS and CDR2 SASEGT. The CDR3 is 14 amino acids. CDR3 sequence (DNA): TGTGCCAGCAGTTCCAGGGCTGGCACCTACGAGCAGTACGTC. Translating it yields CASSSRAGTYEQYV.

A few counts support this clonotype. The chain has TRBV28 and TRBJ2-2; 8 bases are a match to TRBD2. CDR1 is MDHEN, CDR2 SYDVKM, per germline. The CDR3 runs to 19 residues. The V gene end was trimmed by 8 bases and the J gene end by 2 bases; junction bases not matched to a gene: 19. Here the CDR3 DNA reads TGTGCCAGCGGCCATCTCATCCAACTAGCGGAGGAAAACACCGGGGAGCTGTTTTTT. As protein: CASGHLIQLAEENTGELFF.

The CDR3 sequence is CASSPRPDIQYF. Here the CDR3 DNA reads TGTGCCAGCAGCCCCCGCCCGGACATTCAGTACTTC. The chain uses TRBV7-3 and TRBJ2-4; D is uncertain. The CDR3 sequence is 12 residues long. Between the trimmed V and J ends, which lost 5 bases and 8 bases, there was a span of 10 bases. Germline lookup yields CDR1 SGHTA and CDR2 FQGTGA.

The chain uses TRBV2 and TRBJ2-1; TRBD1 aligns across 9 bases. Germline V gene lookup returns CDR1 SNHLY and CDR2 FYNNEI. V lost 6 bases, J lost 3 bases, and 9 bases stayed unmatched. CDR3 length: 16 amino acids. In nucleotides, the CDR3 is TGTGCCAGCAGCTTTACCGGGACAGGGTACTACAATGAGCAGTTCTTC. It specifies CASSFTGTGYYNEQFF.

The CDR3 spells CASSTGNGYTF. The CDR3 coding sequence is TGTGCCAGCAGTACAGGGAATGGCTACACCTTC. The rearrangement uses TRBV6-2 or TRBV6-3 and TRBJ1-2, with TRBD1 as a possible D gene (6 bases). The V gene lost 5 bases and the J gene lost 6 bases, with 7 bases spanning the gap. Germline-derived CDR1 and CDR2 are MNHEY and SVGEGT. There are 11 residues in the CDR3.

This clonotype was found many times. The V gene is TRBV6-6, the J gene TRBJ1-1, with D possibly being TRBD1 (5 bases). V lost 4 bases and J lost 0, with 12 bases in between. The CDR3 length is 15 residues. The V gene's germline CDR1 is MNHNY and CDR2 SVGAGI (reference sequence). The CDR3 DNA sequence: TGTGCCAGCAGTTCGCCAGGGCAGATGAACACTGAAGCTTTCTTT. Translated: CASSSPGQMNTEAFF.